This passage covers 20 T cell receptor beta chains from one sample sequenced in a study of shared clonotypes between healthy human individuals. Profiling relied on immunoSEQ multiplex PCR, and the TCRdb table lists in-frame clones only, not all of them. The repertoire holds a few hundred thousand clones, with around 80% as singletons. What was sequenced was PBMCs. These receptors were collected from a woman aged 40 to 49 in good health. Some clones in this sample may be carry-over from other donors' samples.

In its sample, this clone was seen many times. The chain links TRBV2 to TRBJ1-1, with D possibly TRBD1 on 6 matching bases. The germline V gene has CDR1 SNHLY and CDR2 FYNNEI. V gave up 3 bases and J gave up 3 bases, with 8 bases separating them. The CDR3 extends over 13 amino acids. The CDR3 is CASSDEGDTEAFF. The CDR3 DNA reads TGTGCCAGCAGTGATGAGGGGGACACTGAAGCTTTCTTT.

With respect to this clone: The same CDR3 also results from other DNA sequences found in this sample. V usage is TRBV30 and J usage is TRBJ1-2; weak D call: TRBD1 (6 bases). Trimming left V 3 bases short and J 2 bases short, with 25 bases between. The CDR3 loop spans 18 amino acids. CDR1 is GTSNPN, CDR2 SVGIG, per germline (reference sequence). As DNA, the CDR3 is TGTGCCTGGAGCGTACAGTCGCCTGGGGGCTTGGCGAACTATGGCTACACCTTC. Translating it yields CAWSVQSPGGLANYGYTF.

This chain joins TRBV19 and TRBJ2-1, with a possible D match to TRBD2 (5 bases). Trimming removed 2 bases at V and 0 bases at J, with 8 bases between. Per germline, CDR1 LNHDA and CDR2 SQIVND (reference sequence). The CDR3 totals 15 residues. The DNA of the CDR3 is TGTGCCAGTAGTATAAGTAGCGACTCCTACAATGAGCAGTTCTTC. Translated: CASSISSDSYNEQFF. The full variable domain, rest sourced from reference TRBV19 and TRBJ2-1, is DGGITQSPKYLFRKEGQNVTLSCEQNLNHDAMYWYRQDPGQGLRLIYYSQIVNDFQKGDIAEGYSVSREKKESFPLTVTSAQKNPTAFYLCASSISSDSYNEQFFGPGTRLTVL.

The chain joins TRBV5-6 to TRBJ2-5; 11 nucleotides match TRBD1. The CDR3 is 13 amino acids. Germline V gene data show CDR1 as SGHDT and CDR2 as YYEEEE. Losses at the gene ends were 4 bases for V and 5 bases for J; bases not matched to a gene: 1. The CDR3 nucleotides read TGTGCCAGCAGCGGGACAGGGGGTGAGACCCAGTACTTC. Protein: CASSGTGGETQYF.

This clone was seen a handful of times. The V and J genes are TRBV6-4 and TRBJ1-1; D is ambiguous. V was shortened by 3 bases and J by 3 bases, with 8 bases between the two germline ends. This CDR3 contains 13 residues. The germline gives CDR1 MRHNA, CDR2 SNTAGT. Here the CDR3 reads CASSETADTEAFF. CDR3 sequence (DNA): TGTGCCAGCAGTGAAACAGCCGACACTGAAGCTTTCTTT.

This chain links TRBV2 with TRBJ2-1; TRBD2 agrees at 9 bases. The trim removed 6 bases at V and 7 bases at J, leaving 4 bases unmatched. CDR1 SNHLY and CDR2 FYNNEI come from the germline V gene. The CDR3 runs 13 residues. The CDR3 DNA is TGTGCCAGCAGAGCTAGCGGGACAAATGAGCAGTTCTTC. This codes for CASRASGTNEQFF. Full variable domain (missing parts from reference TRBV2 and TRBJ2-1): EPEVTQTPSHQVTQMGQEVILRCVPISNHLYFYWYRQILGQKVEFLVSFYNNEISEKSEIFDDQFSVERPDGSNFTLKIRSTKLEDSAMYFCASRASGTNEQFFGPGTRLTVL.

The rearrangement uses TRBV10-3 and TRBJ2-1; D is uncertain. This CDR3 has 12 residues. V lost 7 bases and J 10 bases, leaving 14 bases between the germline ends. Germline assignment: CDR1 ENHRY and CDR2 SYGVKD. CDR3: CAIKLGSGEQFF. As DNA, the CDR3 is TGTGCCATCAAACTGGGGTCCGGGGAGCAGTTCTTC.

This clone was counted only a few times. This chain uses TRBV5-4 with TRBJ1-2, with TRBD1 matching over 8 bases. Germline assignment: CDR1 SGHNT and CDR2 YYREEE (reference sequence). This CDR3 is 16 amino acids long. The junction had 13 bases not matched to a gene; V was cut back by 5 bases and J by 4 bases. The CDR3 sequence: CASSPGGASRFYGYTF. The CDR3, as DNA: TGTGCCAGCAGTCCAGGGGGCGCAAGCAGATTCTATGGCTACACCTTC.

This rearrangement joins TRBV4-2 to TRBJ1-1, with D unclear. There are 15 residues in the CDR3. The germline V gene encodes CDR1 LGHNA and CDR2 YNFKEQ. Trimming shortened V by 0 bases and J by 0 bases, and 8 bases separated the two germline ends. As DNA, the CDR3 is TGTGCCAGCAGCCAAGAGGGTCTGGTGAACACTGAAGCTTTCTTT. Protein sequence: CASSQEGLVNTEAFF.

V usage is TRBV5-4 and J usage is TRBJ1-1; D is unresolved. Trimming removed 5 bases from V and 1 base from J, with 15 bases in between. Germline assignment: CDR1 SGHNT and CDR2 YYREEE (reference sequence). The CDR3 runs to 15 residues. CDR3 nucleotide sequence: TGTGCCAGCAGGGGAGGGTTAAGGAGGAACACTGAAGCTTTCTTT. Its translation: CASRGGLRRNTEAFF.

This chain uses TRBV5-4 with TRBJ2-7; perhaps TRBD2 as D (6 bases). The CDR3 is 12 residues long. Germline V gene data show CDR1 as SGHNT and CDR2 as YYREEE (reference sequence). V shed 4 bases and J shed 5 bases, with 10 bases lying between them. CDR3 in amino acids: CASSQSGDEQYF. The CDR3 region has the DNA TGTGCCAGCAGCCAATCGGGAGACGAGCAGTACTTC.

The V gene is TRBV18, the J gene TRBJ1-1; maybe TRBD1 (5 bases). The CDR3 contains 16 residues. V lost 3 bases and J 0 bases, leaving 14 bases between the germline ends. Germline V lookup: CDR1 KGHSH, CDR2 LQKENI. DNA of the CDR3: TGTGCCAGCTCACCTGTCGACAGCCCCATGAACACTGAAGCTTTCTTT. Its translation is CASSPVDSPMNTEAFF.

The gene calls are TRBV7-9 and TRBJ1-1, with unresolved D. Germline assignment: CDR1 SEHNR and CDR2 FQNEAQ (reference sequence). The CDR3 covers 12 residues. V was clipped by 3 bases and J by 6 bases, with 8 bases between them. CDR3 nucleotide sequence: TGTGCCAGCAGCTTGAATCGCGCTGAAGCTTTCTTT. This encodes CASSLNRAEAFF.

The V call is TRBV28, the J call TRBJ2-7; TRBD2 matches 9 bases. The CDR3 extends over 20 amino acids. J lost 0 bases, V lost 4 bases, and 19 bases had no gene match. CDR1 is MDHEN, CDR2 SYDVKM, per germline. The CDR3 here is CASSSPKSSGTYEFSYEQYF. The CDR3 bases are TGTGCCAGCAGTTCCCCCAAGTCTAGCGGGACCTATGAATTCTCCTACGAGCAGTACTTC. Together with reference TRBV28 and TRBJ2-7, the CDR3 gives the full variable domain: DVKVTQSSRYLVKRTGEKVFLECVQDMDHENMFWYRQDPGLGLRLIYFSYDVKMKEKGDIPEGYSVSREKKERFSLILESASTNQTSMYLCASSSPKSSGTYEFSYEQYFGPGTRLTVT.

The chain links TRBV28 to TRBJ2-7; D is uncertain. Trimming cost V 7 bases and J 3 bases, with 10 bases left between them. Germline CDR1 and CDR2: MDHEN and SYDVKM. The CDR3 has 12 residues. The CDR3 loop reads CASNSGSYEQYF. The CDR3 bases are TGTGCCAGCAACTCGGGCAGCTACGAGCAGTACTTC.

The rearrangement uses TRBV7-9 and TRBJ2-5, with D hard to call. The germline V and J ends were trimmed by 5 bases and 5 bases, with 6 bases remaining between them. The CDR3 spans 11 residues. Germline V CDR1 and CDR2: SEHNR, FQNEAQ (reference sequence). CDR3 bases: TGTGCCAGCAGCCCCGATGAGACCCAGTACTTC. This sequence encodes CASSPDETQYF.

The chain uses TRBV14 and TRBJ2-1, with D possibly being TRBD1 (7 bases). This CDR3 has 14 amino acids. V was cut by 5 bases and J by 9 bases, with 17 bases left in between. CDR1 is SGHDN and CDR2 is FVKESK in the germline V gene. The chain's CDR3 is CASSVGTVEGEQFF. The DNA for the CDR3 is TGTGCCAGCAGCGTCGGGACAGTGGAGGGTGAGCAGTTCTTC. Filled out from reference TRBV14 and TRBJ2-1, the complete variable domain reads EAGVTQFPSHSVIEKGQTVTLRCDPISGHDNLYWYRRVMGKEIKFLLHFVKESKQDESGMPNNRFLAERTGGTYSTLKVQPAELEDSGVYFCASSVGTVEGEQFFGPGTRLTVL.

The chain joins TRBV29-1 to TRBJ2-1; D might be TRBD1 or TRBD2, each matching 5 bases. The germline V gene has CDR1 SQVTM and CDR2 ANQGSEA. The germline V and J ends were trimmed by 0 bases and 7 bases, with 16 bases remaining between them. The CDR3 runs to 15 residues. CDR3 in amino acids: CSVEEAWVGENEQFF. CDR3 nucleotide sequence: TGCAGCGTTGAAGAAGCCTGGGTAGGGGAGAATGAGCAGTTCTTC.

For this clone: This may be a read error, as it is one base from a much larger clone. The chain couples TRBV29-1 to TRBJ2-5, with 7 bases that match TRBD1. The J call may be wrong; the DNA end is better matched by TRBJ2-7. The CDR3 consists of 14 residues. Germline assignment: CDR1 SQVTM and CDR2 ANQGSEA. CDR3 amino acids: CSVGQGNTYYEQYF. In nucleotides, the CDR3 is TGCAGCGTTGGACAGGGAAATACGTACTACGAGCAGTACTTC.

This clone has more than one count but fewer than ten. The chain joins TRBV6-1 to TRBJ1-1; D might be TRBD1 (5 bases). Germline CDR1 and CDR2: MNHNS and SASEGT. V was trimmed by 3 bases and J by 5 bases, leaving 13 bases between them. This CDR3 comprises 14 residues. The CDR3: CASSDSGESTEAFF. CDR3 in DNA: TGTGCCAGCAGTGACTCGGGGGAGTCGACTGAAGCTTTCTTT.